This T cell receptor beta chain was found in a study of regulatory T cells in long-lasting Graves disease. The wider study: Graves' patients, newly diagnosed, had taken antithyroid drugs under 3 months. The study, taken as a whole, reports: Peripheral blood, not thyroid tissue, was the sole material studied.

As for time point: newly diagnosed GD, antithyroid drugs for less than 3 months. The TCR library used RNA extracted from PBMCs. Sequencing libraries for TCR beta were prepared with iRepertoire HTBI primers and Arm-PCR of CDR3 regions. TCRdb reprocessed the multiplex PCR reads with MiXCR, giving one entry per CDR3 protein. Of around 500,000 distinct CDR3 sequences listed, roughly 16% are singletons. Details on this clonotype: Its antigen is not known.

The germline V and J ends were trimmed by 5 bases and 8 bases, with 15 bases remaining between them. Germline V gene data show CDR1 as MNHNS and CDR2 as SASEGT. This CDR3 contains 13 residues. These same data were also listed under a study on T cells in Graves' hyperthyroidism and ophthalmopathy. This second report adds: It was uncontrolled infection, other autoimmune disease, pregnancy or lactation that excluded patients. The authors' 13 V-J model separated ophthalmopathy from stable hyperthyroidism.

The specimen comprised peripheral blood mononuclear cells (PBMCs), sampled at new diagnosis, from a patient treated with antithyroid drugs. V and J are TRBV6-1 and TRBJ1-1; D not resolved. This sequence originates from a woman aged 40-60 years with Graves disease. Here the CDR3 reads CASSTRTDVEAFF. CDR3 nucleotide sequence: TGTGCCAGCAGTACTAGGACGGATGTCGAAGCTTTCTTT.